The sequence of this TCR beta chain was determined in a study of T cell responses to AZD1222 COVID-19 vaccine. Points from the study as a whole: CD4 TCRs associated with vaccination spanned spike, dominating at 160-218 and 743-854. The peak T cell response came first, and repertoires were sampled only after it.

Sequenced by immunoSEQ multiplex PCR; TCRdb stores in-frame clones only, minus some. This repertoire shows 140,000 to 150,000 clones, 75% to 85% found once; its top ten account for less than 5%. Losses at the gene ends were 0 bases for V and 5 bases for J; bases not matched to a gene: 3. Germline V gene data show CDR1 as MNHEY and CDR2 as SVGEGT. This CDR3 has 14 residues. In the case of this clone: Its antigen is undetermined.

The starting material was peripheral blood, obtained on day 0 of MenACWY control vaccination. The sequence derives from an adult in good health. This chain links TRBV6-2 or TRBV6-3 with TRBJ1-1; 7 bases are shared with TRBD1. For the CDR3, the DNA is TGTGCCAGCAGTTACTCGACAGGGAAGACTGAAGCTTTCTTT. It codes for CASSYSTGKTEAFF.